The 20 T cell receptor beta chains presented below share a single source sample, sequenced in a study of OX40 agonist ivuxolimab in advanced cancers. Assay used: immunoSEQ multiplex PCR; TCRdb lists only in-frame clones, some missing. Found here are approximately 100,000 clones, less than 95% of them singletons; the top ten hold around 1.6%. Source: CD4+ or CD8+ T cells sorted from blood, taken in a trial of the OX40 agonist ivuxolimab. All receptors derive from an adult with an advanced solid tumor such as melanoma, head and neck, liver or kidney cancer.

This chain links TRBV29-1 with TRBJ1-1; 8 nucleotides line up with TRBD1. The CDR3 is 13 residues long. V lost 5 bases and J lost 7; bases outside the gene matches: 9. Germline-derived CDR1 and CDR2 are SQVTM and ANQGSEA. The CDR3: CSVRLQGEVEAFF. The CDR3 DNA is TGCAGCGTTCGATTACAGGGGGAGGTTGAAGCTTTCTTT.

V is TRBV30 and J is TRBJ2-3, with TRBD2 matching 12 bases. The CDR3 is 13 amino acids. The V gene's germline CDR1 is GTSNPN and CDR2 SVGIG (reference sequence). DNA for the CDR3: TGTGCTATTCTAGCGGGAGGGGCAGATACGCAGTATTTT. Its protein is CAILAGGADTQYF. The full variable domain, with the rest looked up from reference TRBV30 and TRBJ2-3, is SQTIHQWPATLVQPVGSPLSLECTVEGTSNPNLYWYRQAAGRGLQLLFYSVGIGQISSEVPQNLSASRPQDRQFILSSKKLLLSDSGFYLCAILAGGADTQYFGPGTRLTVL.

This chain links TRBV10-3 with TRBJ1-5, with D hard to call. Germline CDR1 reads ENHRY; CDR2 reads SYGVKD. Trimming cost V 3 bases and J 1 base, with 1 base left between them. The CDR3 sequence is 12 residues long. DNA of the CDR3: TGTGCCATCAGTGACAGCAATCAGCCCCAGCATTTT. It specifies CAISDSNQPQHF.

This clone is labeled medium-sized. The chain has TRBV4-2 and TRBJ1-2; no reliable D call. Germline CDR1 and CDR2: LGHNA and YNFKEQ. V shed 0 bases and J shed 4 bases, with 3 bases lying between them. The CDR3 is made up of 12 amino acids. The CDR3: CASSQDAYGYTF. The CDR3, as DNA: TGTGCCAGCAGCCAAGACGCCTATGGCTACACCTTC.

This rearrangement joins TRBV10-1 to TRBJ1-3; TRBD1 might be the D (5 bases). V lost 7 bases to trimming and J lost 0 bases, with 16 bases between them. Germline V CDR1 and CDR2: WNHNN, SYGVQD (reference sequence). The CDR3 consists of 16 residues. The CDR3 reads CASMGPGRPSGNTIYF. CDR3 nucleotide sequence: TGCGCCAGCATGGGACCGGGACGCCCCTCTGGAAACACCATATATTTT.

The chain has TRBV7-3 and TRBJ2-4; TRBD2 agrees at 14 bases. V lost 5 bases, J lost 2 bases, and 8 bases stayed unmatched. Germline V gene data show CDR1 as SGHTA and CDR2 as FQGTGA. The CDR3 has 18 amino acids. The DNA for the CDR3 is TGTGCCAGCAGCCTCGGACTAGCGGGAGGCACGACCAAAAACATTCAGTACTTC. Translating it yields CASSLGLAGGTTKNIQYF.

The CDR3 DNA sequence: TGTGCCAGCAGCTTAGACCTTGGAATCTACGAGCAGTACTTC. Translation: CASSLDLGIYEQYF. The chain joins TRBV7-9 to TRBJ2-7; D gene unclear. Trimming took off 1 base at V and 3 bases at J, with 10 bases between the two ends. The CDR3 loop spans 14 amino acids. CDR1 SEHNR and CDR2 FQNEAQ come from the germline V gene (reference sequence).

This chain links TRBV9 with TRBJ2-2; D call uncertain. Germline CDR1 is SGDLS and CDR2 is YYNGEE. The CDR3 has 12 residues. V was cut by 4 bases and J by 2 bases, with 3 bases left in between. In DNA, the CDR3 is TGTGCCAGCAGCTCCAACACCGGGGAGCTGTTTTTT. Protein sequence: CASSSNTGELFF.

A few counts support this clone. The rearrangement links TRBV7-3 to TRBJ1-1; possible D gene TRBD1, 6 bases. Germline values: CDR1 SGHTA, CDR2 FQGTGA. The CDR3 is 14 residues long. V was trimmed by 7 bases and J by 4 bases, leaving 16 bases between them. In nucleotides, the CDR3 is TGTGCCAGCAACCCGACAGGCGAGGGCACTGAAGCTTTCTTT. Its translation: CASNPTGEGTEAFF.

The rearrangement joins TRBV11-2 to TRBJ2-7; 13 positions agree with TRBD2. Unmatched junction bases numbered 11, after V lost 0 bases and J lost 0 bases. Germline V gene sequence: CDR1 SGHAT, CDR2 FQNNGV. The CDR3 has 20 residues. CDR3 in DNA: TGTGCCAGCAGCTTAGACTTTGCGGGGACTAGCGGGACCCGCTCCTACGAGCAGTACTTC. This gives the protein CASSLDFAGTSGTRSYEQYF.

The chain uses TRBV7-8 and TRBJ1-5; possibly TRBD1 for D (6 bases). The ends were cut back, 4 bases at V and 4 bases at J, with 14 bases in the middle. This CDR3 has 15 residues. Germline CDR1 is SGHVS and CDR2 is FQNEAQ. CDR3 region: CASSWTAGYNQPQHF. The CDR3 bases are TGTGCCAGCAGCTGGACAGCTGGCTATAATCAGCCCCAGCATTTT.

The V gene is TRBV2, the J gene TRBJ2-5; no clear D gene. The CDR3 is made up of 12 amino acids. Germline lookup yields CDR1 SNHLY and CDR2 FYNNEI. V was clipped by 2 bases and J by 3 bases, with 4 bases between them. The DNA of the CDR3 is TGTGCCAGCAGTGAATTTGAAGAGACCCAGTACTTC. The encoded protein is CASSEFEETQYF.

The V and J genes are TRBV5-1 and TRBJ2-7; D might be TRBD2 (5 bases). With 0 bases removed from V and 3 bases from J, the gap between germline ends came to 10 bases. The CDR3 contains 14 residues. The germline gives CDR1 SGHRS, CDR2 YFSETQ. CDR3 sequence reads: CASSLGAGIYEQYF. For the CDR3, the DNA is TGCGCCAGCAGCTTGGGGGCGGGCATCTACGAGCAGTACTTC. Together with reference TRBV5-1 and TRBJ2-7, the CDR3 gives the full variable domain: KAGVTQTPRYLIKTRGQQVTLSCSPISGHRSVSWYQQTPGQGLQFLFEYFSETQRNKGNFPGRFSGRQFSNSRSEMNVSTLELGDSALYLCASSLGAGIYEQYFGPGTRLTVT.

This clone has just a few counts. V is TRBV5-1 and J is TRBJ2-2, with D perhaps TRBD2 (6 bases). Germline V CDR1 and CDR2: SGHRS, YFSETQ. The CDR3 runs 15 residues. Trimming left V 5 bases short and J 1 base short, with 12 bases between. The CDR3 region has the DNA TGCGCCAGCAGATCCGCAGCGGGGAACACCGGGGAGCTGTTTTTT. This translates into CASRSAAGNTGELFF.

As concerns this clone: Sequence at one end of the junction differs from germline and may be a read error. This chain links TRBV6-5 with TRBJ2-7, with TRBD2 matching 7 bases. Germline-derived CDR1 and CDR2 are MNHEY and SVGAGI. This CDR3 is built from 11 residues. The CDR3 loop is CVSGDSYEQYF. CDR3 coding DNA: TGTGTCAGCGGGGACTCCTACGAGCAGTACTTC.

This chain uses TRBV7-9 with TRBJ1-5; 9 positions agree with TRBD1. CDR3 length: 17 residues. The germline CDR1 and CDR2 sequences are SEHNR and FQNEAQ (reference sequence). J was trimmed by 1 base and V by 4 bases; bases with no gene match: 8. DNA for the CDR3: TGTGCCAGCAGCTCGGGACAGGGATCGAGAAGCAATCAGCCCCAGCATTTT. Translated: CASSSGQGSRSNQPQHF.

The chain uses TRBV5-1 and TRBJ2-7; TRBD1 matches 10 bases. The V and J ends lost 0 bases and 2 bases, in that order; junction bases with no gene match: 2. The CDR3 covers 15 residues. Germline CDR1 reads SGHRS; CDR2 reads YFSETQ. The CDR3 DNA sequence: TGCGCCAGCAGCTTGGGACAGGGGGCCGCCTACGAGCAGTACTTC. Its protein is CASSLGQGAAYEQYF.

Only one count was recorded for this clone. The rearrangement links TRBV2 to TRBJ1-2; the D is unclear. Germline CDR1 reads SNHLY; CDR2 reads FYNNEI. The ends were cut back, 8 bases at V and 2 bases at J, with 9 bases in the middle. This CDR3 is built from 12 residues. CDR3 nucleotides: TGTGCCAGCTCGGGCAGAAACTATGGCTACACCTTC. Protein sequence: CASSGRNYGYTF. The entire variable domain, with the rest obtained from reference TRBV2 and TRBJ1-2, is as follows: EPEVTQTPSHQVTQMGQEVILRCVPISNHLYFYWYRQILGQKVEFLVSFYNNEISEKSEIFDDQFSVERPDGSNFTLKIRSTKLEDSAMYFCASSGRNYGYTFGSGTRLTVV.

This clone was detected once. The rearrangement uses TRBV11-1 and TRBJ2-5; TRBD2 agrees at 8 bases. J gave up 2 bases and V 3 bases, and 8 bases lay outside the gene matches. CDR3 length: 16 residues. The germline V gene encodes CDR1 SGHAT and CDR2 FQDESV (reference sequence). The chain's CDR3 is CASSFSGTRGQETQYF. The CDR3 nucleotides are TGTGCCAGCAGCTTTTCCGGGACTAGGGGACAAGAGACCCAGTACTTC.

This chain joins TRBV4-2 and TRBJ2-4, with D unresolved. V was shortened by 1 base and J by 8 bases, with 15 bases between the two germline ends. The CDR3 is 15 residues long. The V gene's germline CDR1 is LGHNA and CDR2 YNFKEQ. In nucleotides, the CDR3 is TGTGCCAGCAGCCAAGGTTCTTACGCCGAATACATTCAGTACTTC. It translates to CASSQGSYAEYIQYF.